The text below deals with one T cell receptor beta chain. This sample is drawn from a study of blood T cell repertoires in COVID-19. At the level of the study: Some COVID-19 samples were acute and others convalescent; all came from the United States, Italy and Spain. PBMCs, B-cell-depleted T cells, or T cells were the source of the cDNA or gDNA that made up the material.

The authors' processing: Quantification of nucleated cells was approximated via reference gene primer amplification. Produced via immunoSEQ multiplex PCR; TCRdb's table is partial and in-frame only. That table supplies the V and J calls and clone size; D and trimming were determined from the DNA. The table has under 300,000 clones, approximately 83% seen once. The source material was peripheral blood. This clonotype was sampled from a woman between 65 and 79 years old with acute or convalescent COVID-19.

The CDR3 sequence: CASSGQGGNEAFF. The DNA of the CDR3 is TGTGCCAGCAGCGGACAGGGGGGAAATGAAGCTTTCTTT. The V call is TRBV5-4, the J call TRBJ1-1; TRBD1 agrees at 10 bases. This CDR3 comprises 13 residues. V gave up 4 bases and J gave up 7 bases; unmatched junction bases: 4. Germline V gene lookup returns CDR1 SGHNT and CDR2 YYREEE (reference sequence).